The 19 T cell receptor beta chains listed next were all sequenced from one sample in a study of cytomegalovirus exposure and HLA in healthy donors. The table came from immunoSEQ multiplex PCR; TCRdb's copy has only in-frame clones and leaves some out. This sample has about 310,000 clones, with around 90% found just once. The material sequenced was PBMCs. The receptors come from a man aged 30-40 years in good health and CMV-seronegative.

The V call is TRBV6-5, the J call TRBJ2-1, with 9 nucleotides matching TRBD1. Germline CDR1 and CDR2: MNHEY and SVGAGI. The V gene end was trimmed by 4 bases and the J gene end by 1 base; junction bases not matched to a gene: 2. The CDR3 has 15 amino acids. The CDR3 here is CASSFDRGSYNEQFF. The CDR3 DNA reads as TGTGCCAGCAGTTTTGACAGGGGGTCCTACAATGAGCAGTTCTTC.

The chain is built from TRBV20-1 and TRBJ1-2; D is ambiguous. Germline loops: CDR1 DFQATT, CDR2 SNEGSKA (reference sequence). CDR3 length equals 11 residues. The V gene lost 4 bases and the J gene lost 0 bases, with 3 bases spanning the gap. The CDR3 coding sequence is TGCAGTGCTACAGCTAACTATGGCTACACCTTC. Its protein is CSATANYGYTF.

This chain joins TRBV5-4 and TRBJ2-1, with D hard to call. The CDR3 totals 16 residues. Germline V lookup: CDR1 SGHNT, CDR2 YYREEE (reference sequence). V lost 4 bases to trimming and J lost 0 bases, with 14 bases between them. The CDR3 DNA reads TGTGCCAGCAGCGGAATCACAGTTCTCTCCTACAATGAGCAGTTCTTC. It is translated as CASSGITVLSYNEQFF.

This chain links TRBV5-1 with TRBJ1-2; 7 positions agree with TRBD1. The CDR3 extends over 14 amino acids. V lost 3 bases and J lost 4; bases outside the gene matches: 6. CDR1 and CDR2 from the germline V gene are SGHRS and YFSETQ. The CDR3: CASSYYRGGYGYTF. CDR3 bases: TGCGCCAGCAGCTACTACAGGGGTGGCTATGGCTACACCTTC.

The V gene is TRBV4-1, the J gene TRBJ2-2; D gene ambiguous. CDR3 length: 14 residues. Germline CDR1 MGHRA, CDR2 YSYEKL. Trimming removed 6 bases from V and 3 bases from J, with 11 bases in between. The CDR3 DNA is TGCGCCAGCAGTGAGGTACTGGACACCGGGGAGCTGTTTTTT. This gives the protein CASSEVLDTGELFF.

The chain joins TRBV6-6 to TRBJ2-1; tentatively, D is TRBD2 (5 bases). V lost 0 bases and J lost 12, with 18 bases in between. This CDR3 is 15 amino acids long. Per the germline V gene, CDR1 is MNHNY and CDR2 is SVGAGI (reference sequence). In DNA form, the CDR3 reads TGTGCCAGCAGTTACTCACCCCCTGAACGTGGAGGGCAGTTCTTC. Translation: CASSYSPPERGGQFF.

This rearrangement joins TRBV27 to TRBJ2-1; TRBD1 is a possible D gene (7 bases). Trimming removed 3 bases from V and 1 base from J, with 10 bases in between. The CDR3 totals 15 residues. Germline V gene sequence: CDR1 MNHEY, CDR2 SMNVEV (reference sequence). The CDR3 DNA reads as TGTGCCAGCAGTTTGCGGGGACAGTCCTACAATGAGCAGTTCTTC. Translating gives CASSLRGQSYNEQFF.

This clone was observed a single time. The chain is built from TRBV11-2 and TRBJ2-3; 15 nucleotides agree with TRBD2. CDR1 is SGHAT and CDR2 is FQNNGV in the germline V gene. J gave up 3 bases and V 5 bases, and 3 bases lay outside the gene matches. CDR3 length: 16 amino acids. CDR3: CASSLGTSGGTDTQYF. CDR3 bases: TGTGCCAGCAGCCTGGGGACTAGCGGGGGGACAGATACGCAGTATTTT.

The chain carries TRBV7-2 and TRBJ1-1, with D maybe TRBD1 (5 bases). Germline V lookup: CDR1 SGHTA, CDR2 FQGNSA. V was shortened by 5 bases and J by 1 base, with 14 bases between the two germline ends. This CDR3 spans 15 amino acids. CDR3 bases: TGTGCCAGCAGCCCGGTTTCGGGGGGGAACACTGAAGCTTTCTTT. This sequence encodes CASSPVSGGNTEAFF.

The gene calls are TRBV18 and TRBJ2-7; TRBD1 matches 9 bases. In germline, CDR1 is KGHSH, CDR2 LQKENI. The CDR3 sequence is 15 residues long. Unmatched junction bases numbered 9, after V lost 5 bases and J lost 4 bases. CDR3 loop: CASSSPGQGVYEQYF. The DNA of the CDR3 is TGTGCCAGCTCATCCCCGGGACAGGGTGTATACGAGCAGTACTTC.

The chain recombines TRBV20-1 with TRBJ1-1; D ambiguous. This CDR3 region has 11 residues. Trimming removed 5 bases at V and 3 bases at J, with 7 bases between. Germline-derived CDR1 and CDR2 are DFQATT and SNEGSKA (reference sequence). The CDR3 region has the DNA TGCAGTGCTCGCGGGGACACTGAAGCTTTCTTT. As protein: CSARGDTEAFF.

The V and J genes are TRBV6-1 and TRBJ2-6; a possible D gene is TRBD2 (7 bases). Trimming shortened V by 4 bases and J by 0 bases, and 16 bases separated the two germline ends. The germline V gene encodes CDR1 MNHNS and CDR2 SASEGT. The CDR3 spans 18 residues. The CDR3 spells CASSGLGRGASGANVLTF. As DNA, the CDR3 is TGTGCCAGCAGTGGGTTAGGGAGGGGGGCCTCTGGGGCCAACGTCCTGACTTTC.

The V and J genes are TRBV5-1 and TRBJ1-4, with TRBD1 as a possible D gene (6 bases). The ends were cut back, 2 bases at V and 0 bases at J, with 8 bases in the middle. The CDR3 totals 15 residues. Germline V gives CDR1 SGHRS, CDR2 YFSETQ. The CDR3 region is CASSFYRATNEKLFF. Written as DNA, the CDR3 is TGCGCCAGCAGCTTCTACAGGGCAACTAATGAAAAACTGTTTTTT.

The chain has TRBV27 and TRBJ2-1, with 7 bases aligning to TRBD2. J was trimmed by 5 bases and V by 8 bases; bases with no gene match: 12. The CDR3 has 15 residues. The germline V gene has CDR1 MNHEY and CDR2 SMNVEV (reference sequence). The DNA for the CDR3 is TGTGCCAGCCGTCAAGCGGGGCTGGTCGACAATGAGCAGTTCTTC. As protein: CASRQAGLVDNEQFF.

The J gene is TRBJ2-7, the V gene TRBV5-1; TRBD1 matches 10 bases. J was trimmed by 5 bases and V by 0 bases; bases with no gene match: 8. Germline V gene data show CDR1 as SGHRS and CDR2 as YFSETQ. This CDR3 spans 16 amino acids. DNA for the CDR3: TGCGCCAGCAGCTTGGTCTGGGACAGGGGAGGACACGAGCAGTACTTC. Residues: CASSLVWDRGGHEQYF.

V usage is TRBV13 and J usage is TRBJ2-7; 9 bases fit TRBD1. The trim removed 0 bases at V and 4 bases at J, leaving 7 bases unmatched. The CDR3 consists of 16 residues. CDR1 PRHDT and CDR2 FYEKMQ come from the germline V gene (reference sequence). The chain's CDR3 is CASSLGDGTGPYEQYF. CDR3 coding DNA: TGTGCCAGCAGCTTAGGGGATGGGACAGGGCCATACGAGCAGTACTTC.

The genes are TRBV2 and TRBJ1-5, with D possibly being TRBD1 (5 bases). V shed 6 bases and J shed 3 bases, with 9 bases lying between them. Germline lookup yields CDR1 SNHLY and CDR2 FYNNEI. The CDR3 sequence is 13 residues long. CDR3 amino acids: CASRRQPNQPQHF. The DNA of the CDR3 is TGTGCCAGCAGAAGACAGCCCAATCAGCCCCAGCATTTT.

CDR3 residues: CASSQDLGQGSYEQYF. DNA of the CDR3: TGCGCCAGCAGCCAAGACCTAGGACAGGGTAGCTACGAGCAGTACTTC. This sequence joins TRBV4-1 and TRBJ2-7, with 8 nucleotides matching TRBD1. Looked up from germline, CDR1 is MGHRA and CDR2 is YSYEKL. J lost 3 bases, V lost 0 bases, and 7 bases had no gene match. CDR3 length: 16 amino acids.

The rearrangement links TRBV5-6 to TRBJ2-5, with TRBD1 matching 9 bases. The V and J ends lost 0 bases and 4 bases, in that order; junction bases with no gene match: 4. The CDR3 has 15 amino acids. Germline V gene lookup returns CDR1 SGHDT and CDR2 YYEEEE. The CDR3 nucleotides read TGTGCCAGCAGCTTGGGGACAGGGGCGCGAGAGACCCAGTACTTC. It specifies CASSLGTGARETQYF.